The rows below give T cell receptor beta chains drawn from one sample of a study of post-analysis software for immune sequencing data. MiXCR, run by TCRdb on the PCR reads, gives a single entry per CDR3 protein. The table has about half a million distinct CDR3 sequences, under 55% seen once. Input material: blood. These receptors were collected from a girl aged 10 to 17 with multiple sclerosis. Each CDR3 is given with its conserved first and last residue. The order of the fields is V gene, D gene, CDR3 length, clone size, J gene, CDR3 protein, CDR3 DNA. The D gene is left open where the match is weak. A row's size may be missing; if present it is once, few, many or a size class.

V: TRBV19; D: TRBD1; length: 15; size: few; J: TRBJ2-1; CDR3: CASSIRRQGHNEQFF; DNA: TGTGCCAGTAGTATAAGGAGACAGGGGCACAATGAGCAGTTCTTC
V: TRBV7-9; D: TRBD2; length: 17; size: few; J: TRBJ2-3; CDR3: CASSRGGSGSFADTQYF; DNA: TGTGCCAGCAGTCGAGGAGGTAGCGGGAGTTTCGCAGATACGCAGTATTTT
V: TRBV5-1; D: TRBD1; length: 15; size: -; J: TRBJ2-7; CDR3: CASSLSKGAHSEQYF; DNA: TGCGCCAGCAGCTTGTCGAAGGGGGCGCATAGCGAGCAGTACTTC
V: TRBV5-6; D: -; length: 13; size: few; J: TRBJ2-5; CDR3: CASRPGHLETQYF; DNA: TGTGCCAGCAGACCTGGACACCTAGAGACCCAGTACTTC
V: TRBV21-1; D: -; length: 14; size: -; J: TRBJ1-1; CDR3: CASSVQDRVAEAFF; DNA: TGTGCCAGCAGCGTCCAGGACAGGGTCGCTGAAGCTTTCTTT
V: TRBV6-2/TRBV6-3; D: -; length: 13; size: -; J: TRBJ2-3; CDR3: CASSYWITDTQYF; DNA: TGTGCCAGCAGTTACTGGATCACAGATACGCAGTATTTT
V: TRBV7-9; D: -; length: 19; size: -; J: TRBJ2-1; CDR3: CASSGRGRWARGVNNEQFF; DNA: TGTGCCAGCAGCGGCCGCGGGCGGTGGGCCAGGGGAGTGAACAATGAGCAGTTCTTC
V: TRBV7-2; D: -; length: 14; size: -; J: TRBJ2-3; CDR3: CASSRPSNRDTQDF; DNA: TGTGCCAGCAGCCGTCCTAGTAATCGGGATACGCAGGATTTT
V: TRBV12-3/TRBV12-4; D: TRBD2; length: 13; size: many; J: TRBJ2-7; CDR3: CASSLAASYEQYF; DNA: TGTGCCAGCAGCCTAGCGGCCTCCTACGAGCAGTACTTC
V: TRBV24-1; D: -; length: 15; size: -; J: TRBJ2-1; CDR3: CATSETGEEYNEQFF; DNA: TGTGCCACCAGTGAGACAGGCGAGGAATACAATGAGCAGTTCTTC
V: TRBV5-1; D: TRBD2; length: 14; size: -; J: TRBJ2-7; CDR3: CASSASGGHNEQYF; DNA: TGCGCCAGCAGCGCTAGCGGGGGCCACAATGAGCAGTACTTC
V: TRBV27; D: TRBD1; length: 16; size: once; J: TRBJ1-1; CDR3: CASSPRTGRLNTEAFF; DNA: TGTGCCAGCAGTCCCAGGACAGGGAGGCTGAACACTGAAGCTTTCTTT
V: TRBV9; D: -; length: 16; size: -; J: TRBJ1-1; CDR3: CASSVGLYGLDGEAFF; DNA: TGTGCCAGCAGCGTAGGCCTCTACGGGTTGGACGGTGAAGCTTTCTTT
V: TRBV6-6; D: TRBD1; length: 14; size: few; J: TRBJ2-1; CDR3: CASSSDRERNEQFF; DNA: TGTGCCAGCAGTTCGGACAGGGAGAGGAATGAGCAGTTCTTC
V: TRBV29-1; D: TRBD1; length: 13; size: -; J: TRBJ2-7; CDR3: CSVAQGASYEQYF; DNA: TGCAGCGTTGCTCAGGGGGCCTCCTACGAGCAGTACTTC
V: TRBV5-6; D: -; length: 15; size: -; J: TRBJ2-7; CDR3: CASSLGWQASYEQYF; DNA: TGTGCCAGCAGCTTGGGGTGGCAGGCATCCTACGAGCAGTACTTC
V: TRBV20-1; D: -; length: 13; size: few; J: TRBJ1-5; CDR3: CSATRGVNQPQHF; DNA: TGCAGTGCTACGCGGGGAGTTAATCAGCCCCAGCATTTT
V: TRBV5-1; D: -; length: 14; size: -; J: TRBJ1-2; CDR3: CASSFVLGSGGYTF; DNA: TGCGCCAGCAGCTTCGTCTTGGGGAGCGGTGGCTACACCTTC
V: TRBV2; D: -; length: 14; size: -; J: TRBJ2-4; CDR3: CASSLALAKNIQYF; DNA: TGTGCCAGCAGCCTAGCGTTAGCCAAAAACATTCAGTACTTC
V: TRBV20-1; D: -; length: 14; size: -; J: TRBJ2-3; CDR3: CSARGQGNQDTQYF; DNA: TGCAGTGCTAGGGGGCAGGGGAATCAAGATACGCAGTATTTT
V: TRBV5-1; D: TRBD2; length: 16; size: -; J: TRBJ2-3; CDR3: CASTLGAGGRTDTQYF; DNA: TGCGCCAGCACCCTGGGAGCGGGAGGACGCACAGATACGCAGTATTTT
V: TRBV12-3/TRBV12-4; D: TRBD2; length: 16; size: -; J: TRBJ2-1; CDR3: CASSSSLAATYNGQFF; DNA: TGTGCCAGCAGTTCCTCTCTAGCGGCAACCTACAATGGGCAGTTCTTC
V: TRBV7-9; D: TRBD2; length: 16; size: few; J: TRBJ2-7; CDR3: CASSLELAGGPYEQYF; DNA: TGTGCCAGCAGCTTAGAACTAGCGGGAGGGCCCTACGAGCAGTACTTC
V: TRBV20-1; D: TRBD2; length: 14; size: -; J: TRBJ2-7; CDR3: CSGEWASGSYEQYF; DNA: TGCAGTGGAGAGTGGGCTAGCGGCTCCTACGAGCAGTACTTC
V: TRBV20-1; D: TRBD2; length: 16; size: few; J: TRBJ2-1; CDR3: CSARVSGRALYNEQFF; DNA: TGCAGTGCTAGAGTTAGCGGGAGGGCCTTATACAATGAGCAGTTCTTC
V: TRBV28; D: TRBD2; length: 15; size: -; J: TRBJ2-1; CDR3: CASSSLAGGLYGQFF; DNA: TGTGCCAGCAGTTCACTAGCGGGAGGGCTCTATGGGCAGTTCTTC
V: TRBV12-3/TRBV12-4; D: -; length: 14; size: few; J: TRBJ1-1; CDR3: CASSPRLEYTEAFF; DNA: TGTGCCAGCAGTCCGCGGTTGGAGTACACTGAAGCTTTCTTT
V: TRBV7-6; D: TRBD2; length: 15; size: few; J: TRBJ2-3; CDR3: CASSLGGTIKDTQYF; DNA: TGTGCCAGCAGCTTAGGTGGGACTATTAAAGATACGCAGTATTTT
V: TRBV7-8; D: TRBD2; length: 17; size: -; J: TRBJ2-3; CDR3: CASSWVTSGTSTVTQYF; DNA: TGTGCCAGCAGCTGGGTGACTAGCGGGACCAGCACAGTTACGCAGTATTTT
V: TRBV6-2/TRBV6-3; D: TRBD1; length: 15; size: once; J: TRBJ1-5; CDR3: CASSPTGSGNQPQHF; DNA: TGTGCCAGCAGTCCGACAGGGTCCGGCAATCAGCCCCAGCATTTT
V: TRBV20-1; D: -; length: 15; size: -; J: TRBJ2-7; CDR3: CSATTFPRAGYEQYF; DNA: TGCAGTGCCACAACCTTCCCTAGGGCGGGGTACGAGCAGTACTTC
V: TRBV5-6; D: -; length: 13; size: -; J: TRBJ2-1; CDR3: CASSLSLNDEQFF; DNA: TGTGCCAGCAGCTTGTCCTTGAACGATGAGCAGTTCTTC
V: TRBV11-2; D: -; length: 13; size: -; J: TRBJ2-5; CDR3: CASTGDGQETQYF; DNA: TGTGCCAGCACCGGGGACGGACAAGAGACCCAGTACTTC
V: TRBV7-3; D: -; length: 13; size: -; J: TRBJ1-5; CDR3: CASSLDVDQPQHF; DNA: TGTGCCAGCAGCTTGGACGTAGATCAGCCCCAGCATTTT
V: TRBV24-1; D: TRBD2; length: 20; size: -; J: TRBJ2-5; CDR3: CATSDPVGLAGVEGRETQYF; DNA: TGTGCCACCAGTGACCCGGTCGGACTAGCGGGAGTGGAGGGGAGAGAGACCCAGTACTTC
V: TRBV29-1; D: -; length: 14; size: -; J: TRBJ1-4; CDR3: CSVLTAATNEKLFF; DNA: TGCAGCGTTCTGACAGCTGCAACTAATGAAAAACTGTTTTTT
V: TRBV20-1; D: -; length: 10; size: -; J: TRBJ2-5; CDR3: CSAFQETQYF; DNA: TGCAGTGCTTTTCAAGAGACCCAGTACTTC
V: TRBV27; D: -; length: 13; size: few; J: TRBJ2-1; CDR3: CASSLSENNEQFF; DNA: TGTGCCAGCAGTTTATCAGAGAACAATGAGCAGTTCTTC
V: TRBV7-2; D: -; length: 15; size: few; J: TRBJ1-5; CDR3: CASSFGDGSNQPQHF; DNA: TGTGCCAGCAGCTTCGGGGACGGGAGCAATCAGCCCCAGCATTTT
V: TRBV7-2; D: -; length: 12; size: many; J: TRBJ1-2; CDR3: CASSFRLYGYTF; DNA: TGTGCCAGCAGCTTTCGATTGTATGGCTACACCTTC
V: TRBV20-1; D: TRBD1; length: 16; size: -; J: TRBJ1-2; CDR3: CSAYILAGGINYGYTF; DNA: TGCAGTGCTTACATCCTGGCAGGGGGCATCAACTATGGCTACACCTTC